This T cell receptor beta chain came from a study of control samples from healthy donors and cancer patients (dated by TCRdb to 2018 to 2021). The germline V gene sets CDR1 to SGHRS and CDR2 to YFSETQ. Spanning cysteine to phenylalanine, the CDR3 consists of 15 amino acids. The read is trimmed to its CDR3 DNA, 45 bases read in frame from base 1. The V end gives up 3 bases and the J end 1 base, leaving 4 bases in the junction not matched to a gene. Library preparation used the immunoSEQ multiplex PCR assay. Not all clones reach the TCRdb copy of this immuneACCESS table, which keeps in-frame sequences only. Checked studies attribute under half of the gap to unresolved V genes and leave the rest unexplained. The sample table shows about 140,000 clones, and less than 95% are seen once. The ten most abundant clones make up 6% to 9% of the sample. Notes on this clone: Its antigen is still unknown. Base quality data are lacking; no much larger clone is found one base away.

The receptor was derived from a man between 18 and 29 years old in good health. Sequencing input: blood. The rearrangement joined TRBV5-1 to TRBJ1-1; the junction holds 9 bases that match TRBD1. The nucleotide sequence is given as TGCGCCAGCAGCTCTAGGACAGGGGCGAACACTGAAGCTTTCTTT. Translation gives CASSSRTGANTEAFF. The full variable domain, with segments outside the CDR3 supplied by the reference TRBV5-1 and TRBJ1-1 proteins, appears as KAGVTQTPRYLIKTRGQQVTLSCSPISGHRSVSWYQQTPGQGLQFLFEYFSETQRNKGNFPGRFSGRQFSNSRSEMNVSTLELGDSALYLCASSSRTGANTEAFFGQGTRLTVV.